The T cell receptor beta chain described here comes from a study of T cells in Graves' hyperthyroidism and ophthalmopathy. Study context: The blood sample was taken at first diagnosis, before treatment began. Study conclusions and caveats: Most thyroid clonotypes expanded above 0.001 appeared in blood too.

This CDR3 contains 18 residues. V was clipped by 5 bases and J by 2 bases, with 24 bases between them. Per germline, CDR1 SGHTA and CDR2 FQGNSA. Amplified TCR beta CDR3 regions came from RNA transcripts. An initial round of RT-PCR targeting the TCR CDR3 relied on the HTBI primer set. TCRdb ran MiXCR on the multiplex PCR reads and lists one entry per CDR3 protein. The sample yields nearly 750,000 distinct CDR3 sequences, approximately 40% seen once. Regarding this clonotype: Antigen unknown.

Stability of Graves' hyperthyroidism was defined as absent ophthalmopathy progression within 18 months. Input material: blood. This rearrangement joins TRBV7-2 to TRBJ1-1; D not certain. The receptor was isolated from a woman aged 40 to 49 with Graves' hyperthyroidism. CDR3 protein: CASSQDPIDVSVNTEAFF. CDR3 in DNA: TGTGCCAGCAGCCAAGATCCTATTGACGTCAGCGTAAACACTGAAGCTTTCTTT.